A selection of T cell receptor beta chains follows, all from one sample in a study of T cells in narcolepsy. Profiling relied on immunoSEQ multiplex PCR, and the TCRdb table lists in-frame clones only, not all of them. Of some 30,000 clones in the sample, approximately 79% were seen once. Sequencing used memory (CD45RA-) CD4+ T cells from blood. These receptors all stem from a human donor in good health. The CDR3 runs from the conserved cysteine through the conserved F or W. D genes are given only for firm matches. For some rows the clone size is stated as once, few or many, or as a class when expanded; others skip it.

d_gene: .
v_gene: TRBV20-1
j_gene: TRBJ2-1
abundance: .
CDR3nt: TGCAGTGCTAGGGGTCTTGATGAGCAGTTCTTC
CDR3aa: CSARGLDEQFF

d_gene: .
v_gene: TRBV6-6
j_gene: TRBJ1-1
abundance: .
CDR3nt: TGTGCCAGCAGCCAGGGAGTGAACACTGAAGCTTTCTTT
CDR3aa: CASSQGVNTEAFF

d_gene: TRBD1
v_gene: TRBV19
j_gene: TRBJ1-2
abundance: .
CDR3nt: TGTGCCAGTAGTAAGGACAGGGTCGACTATGGCTACACCTTC
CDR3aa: CASSKDRVDYGYTF

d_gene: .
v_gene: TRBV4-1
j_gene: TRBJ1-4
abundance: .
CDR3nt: TGCGCCAGCAGCCAAGAGTTAGAGGAAAAACTGTTTTTT
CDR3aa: CASSQELEEKLFF

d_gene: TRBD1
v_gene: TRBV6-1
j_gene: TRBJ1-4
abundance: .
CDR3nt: TGTGCCAGCAGTGTGTTTAGGGCAGGGGGCGCTGGGAATGAAAAACTGTTTTTT
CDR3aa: CASSVFRAGGAGNEKLFF

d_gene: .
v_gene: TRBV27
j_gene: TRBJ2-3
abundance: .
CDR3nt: TGTGCCAGCAGTTTATCGGGCTACCGCACAGATACGCAGTATTTT
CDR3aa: CASSLSGYRTDTQYF

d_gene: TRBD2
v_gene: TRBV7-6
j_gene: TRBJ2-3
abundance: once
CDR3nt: TGTGCCAGCAGCTTAGGGGGGACTAGCGTATACCCAGATACGCAGTATTTT
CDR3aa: CASSLGGTSVYPDTQYF

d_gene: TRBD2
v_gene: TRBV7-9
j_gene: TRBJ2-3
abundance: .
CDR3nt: TGTGCCAGCAGCTTAAGGTCTAGCGGGACTTCTAGCACAGATACGCAGTATTTT
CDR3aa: CASSLRSSGTSSTDTQYF

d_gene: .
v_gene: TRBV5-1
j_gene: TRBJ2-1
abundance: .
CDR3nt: TGCGCCAGCAGTCACCGGACGGCCTATGAGCAGTTCTTC
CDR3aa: CASSHRTAYEQFF

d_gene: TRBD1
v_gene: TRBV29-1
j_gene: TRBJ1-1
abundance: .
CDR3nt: TGCAGCGTTGAAGGGACAGGGGGCGCCTTTACTGAAGCTTTCTTT
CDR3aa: CSVEGTGGAFTEAFF

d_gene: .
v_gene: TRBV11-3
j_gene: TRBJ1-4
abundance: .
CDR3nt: TGTGCCAGCAGCTCCTATTCCGGACGACGGACCAATGAAAAACTGTTTTTT
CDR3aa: CASSSYSGRRTNEKLFF

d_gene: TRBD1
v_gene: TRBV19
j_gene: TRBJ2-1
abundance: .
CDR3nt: TGTGCCAGTAGTATCCCCGGACAGGGGGCCGAGCAGTTCTTC
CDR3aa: CASSIPGQGAEQFF

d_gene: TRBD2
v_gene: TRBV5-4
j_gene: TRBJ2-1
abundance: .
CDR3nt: TGTGCCAGCAGCTTGGGGACTAGCTCCTACAATGAGCAGTTCTTC
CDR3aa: CASSLGTSSYNEQFF

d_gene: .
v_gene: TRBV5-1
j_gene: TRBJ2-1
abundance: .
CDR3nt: TGCGCCAGCAGCCAAAGGGACAAAGGGAGGCCGGAGCAGTTCTTC
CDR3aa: CASSQRDKGRPEQFF

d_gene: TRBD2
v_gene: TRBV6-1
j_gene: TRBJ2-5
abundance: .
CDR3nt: TGTGCCAGCAGGGGGGGGTTAAGGGCCCAGTACTTC
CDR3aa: CASRGGLRAQYF

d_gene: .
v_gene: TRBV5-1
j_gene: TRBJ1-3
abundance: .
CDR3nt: TGCGCCAGCAGGGGGGATGGAAACACCATATATTTT
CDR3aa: CASRGDGNTIYF

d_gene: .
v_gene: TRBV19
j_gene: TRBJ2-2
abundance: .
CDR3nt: TGTGCCAGCCTAGAATCGAACACCGGGGAGCTGTTTTTT
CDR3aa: CASLESNTGELFF

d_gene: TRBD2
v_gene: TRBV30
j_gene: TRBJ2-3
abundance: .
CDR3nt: TGTGCCTGGAGTGTAGGGACTAGGGTTAGCACAGATACGCAGTATTTT
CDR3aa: CAWSVGTRVSTDTQYF

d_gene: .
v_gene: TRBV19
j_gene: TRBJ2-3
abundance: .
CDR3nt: TGTGCCAGTAGTTTCCCTGGGAGCACAGATACGCAGTATTTT
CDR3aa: CASSFPGSTDTQYF

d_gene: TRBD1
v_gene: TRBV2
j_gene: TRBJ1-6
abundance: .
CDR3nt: TGTGCCAGCAGAGCCCCGGGACAGAATAATTCACCCCTCCACTTT
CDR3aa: CASRAPGQNNSPLHF

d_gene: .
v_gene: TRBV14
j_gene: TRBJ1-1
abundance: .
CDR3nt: TGTGCCAGCAGCCAAGATCCCGGGTTTCCTGAAGCTTTCTTT
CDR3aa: CASSQDPGFPEAFF

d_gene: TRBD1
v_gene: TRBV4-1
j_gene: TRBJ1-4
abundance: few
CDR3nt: TGCGCCAGCAGCCTACGGGACAGTAATGAAAAACTGTTTTTT
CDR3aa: CASSLRDSNEKLFF

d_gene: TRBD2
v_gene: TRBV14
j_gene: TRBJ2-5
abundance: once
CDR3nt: TGTGCCAGCAGCCAGATGCCCGCCCCTAGCGGCGGCGGAAAAGAGACCCAGTACTTC
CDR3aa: CASSQMPAPSGGGKETQYF

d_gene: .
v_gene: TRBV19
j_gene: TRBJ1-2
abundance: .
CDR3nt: TGTGCCAGTAGTATATTGGCCGTGAATGGCTACACCTTC
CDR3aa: CASSILAVNGYTF

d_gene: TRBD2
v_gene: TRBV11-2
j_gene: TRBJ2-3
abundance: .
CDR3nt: TGTGCCAGCAGCTCGGGCGGGAGGGGGCTAGATACGCAGTATTTT
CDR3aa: CASSSGGRGLDTQYF

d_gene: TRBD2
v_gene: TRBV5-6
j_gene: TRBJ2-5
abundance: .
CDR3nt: TGTGCCAGCAGCACCTCCTGGCTAGCGGGATTGTCTGGGGAGACCCAGTACTTC
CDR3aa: CASSTSWLAGLSGETQYF

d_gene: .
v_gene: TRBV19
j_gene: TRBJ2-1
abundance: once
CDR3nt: TGTGCCACCTACGACAGGAGCAATGAGCAGTTCTTC
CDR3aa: CATYDRSNEQFF

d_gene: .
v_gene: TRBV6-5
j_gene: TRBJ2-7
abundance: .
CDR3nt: TGTGCCAGCAGTGAGAAGCAGACCTACGAGCAGTACTTC
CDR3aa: CASSEKQTYEQYF

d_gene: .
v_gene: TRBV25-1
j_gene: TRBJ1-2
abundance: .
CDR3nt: TGTGCCAGCAGTGATGGGGTAGTCTACACCTTC
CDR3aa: CASSDGVVYTF

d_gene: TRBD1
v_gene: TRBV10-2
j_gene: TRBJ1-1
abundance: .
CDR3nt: TGCGCCAGCAGTGAGTCCGGGACAGCTGAAGCTTTCTTT
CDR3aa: CASSESGTAEAFF

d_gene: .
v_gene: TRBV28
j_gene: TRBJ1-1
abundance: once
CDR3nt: TGTGCCAGCAGTCCTACGAGAGGGGGAATCACTGAAGCTTTCTTT
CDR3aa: CASSPTRGGITEAFF

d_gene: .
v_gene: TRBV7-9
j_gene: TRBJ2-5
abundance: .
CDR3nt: TGTGCCAGCAGCCAACCCAATGACAGGCCTCAAGAGACCCAGTACTTC
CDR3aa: CASSQPNDRPQETQYF

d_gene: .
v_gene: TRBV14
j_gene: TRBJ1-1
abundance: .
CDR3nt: TGTGCCAGCAGCCCCATTACTGAAGCTTTCTTT
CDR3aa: CASSPITEAFF

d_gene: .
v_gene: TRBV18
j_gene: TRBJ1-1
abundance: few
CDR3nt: TGTGCCAGCTCACAGACACACGGACATGAAGCTTTCTTT
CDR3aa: CASSQTHGHEAFF

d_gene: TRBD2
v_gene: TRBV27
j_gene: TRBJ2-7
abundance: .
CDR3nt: TGTGCCAGCAGCATCCTGCTAGCGGGAGGCTACGAGCAGTACTTC
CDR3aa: CASSILLAGGYEQYF

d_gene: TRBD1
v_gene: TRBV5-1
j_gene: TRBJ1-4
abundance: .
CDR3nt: TGCGCCAGCAGCCGCCAGGGACAGAACAATGAAAAACTGTTTTTT
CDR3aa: CASSRQGQNNEKLFF

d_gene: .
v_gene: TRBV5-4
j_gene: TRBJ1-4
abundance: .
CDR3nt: TGTGCCAGCAGCCGGGACGAAAAACTGTTTTTT
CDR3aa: CASSRDEKLFF

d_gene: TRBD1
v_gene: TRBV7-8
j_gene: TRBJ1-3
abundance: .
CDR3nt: TGTGCCAGCAGTCCAGGGGGAGGGACTGGAAACACCATATATTTT
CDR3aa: CASSPGGGTGNTIYF

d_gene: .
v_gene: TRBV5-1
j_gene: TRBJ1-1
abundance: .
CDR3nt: TGCGCCAGCAGCTCATCTACACCCTGGAACACTGAAGCTTTCTTT
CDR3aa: CASSSSTPWNTEAFF

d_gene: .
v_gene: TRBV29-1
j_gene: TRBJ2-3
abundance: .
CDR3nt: TGCAGCGTTGATCCGCGAGTTGAATTAGATACGCAGTATTTT
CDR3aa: CSVDPRVELDTQYF

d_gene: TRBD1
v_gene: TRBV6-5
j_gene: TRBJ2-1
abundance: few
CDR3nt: TGTGCCAGCCGACAGGGGGCGCGGAATGAGCAGTTCTTC
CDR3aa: CASRQGARNEQFF

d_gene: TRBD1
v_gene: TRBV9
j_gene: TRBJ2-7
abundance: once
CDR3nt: TGTGCCAGCAGCGCAGCTCCGGGACAGGGGCGAAAGCAGTACTTC
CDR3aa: CASSAAPGQGRKQYF

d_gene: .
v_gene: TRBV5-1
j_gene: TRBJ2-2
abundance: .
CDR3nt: TGCGCCAGCAGCGTTCCGGGACTTAACACCGGGGAGCTGTTTTTT
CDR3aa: CASSVPGLNTGELFF

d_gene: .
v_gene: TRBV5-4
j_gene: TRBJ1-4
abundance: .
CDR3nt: TGTGCCAGCAGCTTGGGCAGGATTGGGACTAATGAAAAACTGTTTTTT
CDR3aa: CASSLGRIGTNEKLFF

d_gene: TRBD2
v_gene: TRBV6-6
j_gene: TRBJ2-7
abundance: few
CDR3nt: TGTGCCAGCAGTTACTCGACTAGCGACTACGAGCAGTACTTC
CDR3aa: CASSYSTSDYEQYF

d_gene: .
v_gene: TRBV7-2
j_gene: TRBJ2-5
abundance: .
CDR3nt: TGTGCCAGCAGCCTCTGGGGGGGCGACAAAGAGACCCAGTACTTC
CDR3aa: CASSLWGGDKETQYF

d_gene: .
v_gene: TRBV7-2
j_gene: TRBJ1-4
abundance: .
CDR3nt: TGTGCCAGCAGCCCCACTCGGAGCCTTAATGAAAAACTGTTTTTT
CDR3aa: CASSPTRSLNEKLFF

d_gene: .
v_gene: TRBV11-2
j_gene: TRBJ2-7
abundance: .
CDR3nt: TGTGCCAGTGTCGGCGGGATCTCCTACGAGCAGTACTTC
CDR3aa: CASVGGISYEQYF

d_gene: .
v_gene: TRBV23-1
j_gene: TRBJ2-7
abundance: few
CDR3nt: TGCGCCAGCAGTAACCACGGGGACCAGGGCAAAAATCCCCCCTACGAGCAGTACTTC
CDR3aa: CASSNHGDQGKNPPYEQYF

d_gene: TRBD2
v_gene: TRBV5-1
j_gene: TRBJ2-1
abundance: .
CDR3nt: TGCGCCAGCAGCTTGGAGGGGACTAGCGGCAATGAGCAGTTCTTC
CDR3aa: CASSLEGTSGNEQFF

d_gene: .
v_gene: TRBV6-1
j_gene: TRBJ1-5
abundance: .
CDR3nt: TGTGCCAGCACCGTGGGGGGCAATCAGCCCCAGCATTTT
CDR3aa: CASTVGGNQPQHF

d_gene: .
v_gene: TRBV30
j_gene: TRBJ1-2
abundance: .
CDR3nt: TGTGCCTGGGATAAGACGAACTATGGCTACACCTTC
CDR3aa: CAWDKTNYGYTF

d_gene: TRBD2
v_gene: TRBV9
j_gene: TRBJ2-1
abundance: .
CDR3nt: TGTGCCAGCAGCGTAACCACCGGGACTAGCGGACATTACAATGAGCAGTTCTTC
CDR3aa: CASSVTTGTSGHYNEQFF

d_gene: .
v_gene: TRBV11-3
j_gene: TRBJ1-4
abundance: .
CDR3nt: TGTGCCAGCAGGCAGGGGCCAACTAATGAAAAACTGTTTTTT
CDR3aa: CASRQGPTNEKLFF